The T cell receptor (beta chain) under discussion was sequenced for a study of blood T cell repertoires in COVID-19. Profiling relied on immunoSEQ multiplex PCR, and the TCRdb table lists in-frame clones only, not all of them. The data show approximately 60,000 clones, about 90% seen once. V was trimmed by 1 base and J by 2 bases, leaving 12 bases between them. CDR1 and CDR2 from the germline V gene are SGHVS and FNYEAQ. The CDR3 sequence is 16 residues long. This chain joins TRBV7-6 and TRBJ1-5; D might be TRBD1 (6 bases). The receptor comes from a man in his sixties with active or convalescent COVID-19. The sample taken for sequencing was peripheral blood. CDR3 sequence reads: CASSLEGGSGNQPQHF. CDR3 coding DNA: TGTGCCAGCAGCTTAGAAGGGGGTAGCGGCAATCAGCCCCAGCATTTT.